This TCR beta chain was identified in a study of cytomegalovirus exposure and HLA in healthy donors. The PCR employed 60 Vbeta primers together with 13 Jbeta primers. Sequencing used immunoSEQ multiplex PCR; TCRdb keeps in-frame clones, though not all of them. The sample data list 150,000 to 250,000 clones. Looked up from germline, CDR1 is SGHTS and CDR2 is YDEGEE. The CDR3 contains 15 residues. Trimming took 2 bases from V and 5 from J; bases not matched to a gene: 5. The rearrangement uses TRBV5-8 and TRBJ2-1, with 9 positions matching TRBD1. The receptor's source is a boy aged 5-17 years in good health and CMV-seronegative. Specimen: PBMCs. For the CDR3, the DNA is TGTGCCAGCAGCTTACAGGGGGCGCCGGACAATGAGCAGTTCTTC. Translated: CASSLQGAPDNEQFF.